The following is a TCR beta chain sequence with its context. This record belongs to a study of early stage breast cancer tumors. As for the study in general: Under 10 ER+/PR+/HER2- tumors were invasive ductal; a few were invasive lobular.

Per the germline V gene, CDR1 is MNHEY and CDR2 is SVGAGI. Trimming removed 5 bases from V and 9 bases from J; junction bases left unmatched: 7. The CDR3 runs to 14 residues. TCRdb's table, derived via immunoSEQ multiplex PCR, lists solely in-frame clones and lacks some. The sample includes some 41,000 clones, about 78% of them seen just once. The V gene is TRBV6-5, the J gene TRBJ2-3, with 11 bases aligning to TRBD2. This clonotype was obtained from a person between 50 and 60 years old with breast cancer. The specimen was blood. CDR3 DNA: TGTGCCAGCAGTAGACTAGCGGGGAAAGTAACGCAGTATTTT. Encoded protein: CASSRLAGKVTQYF.